This T cell receptor (beta chain) comes out of a study of esophageal squamous cell carcinoma under preoperative chemotherapy. Sample time point: before preoperative PTX-NDP chemotherapy. This clonotype came up many times. The antigen is unknown. MiXCR was run by TCRdb on the PCR reads, yielding one entry per CDR3 protein. The sample contains tens of thousands of distinct CDR3 sequences, about half of which appear only once. V lost 6 bases, J lost 1 base, and 6 bases lay in between. The length of the CDR3 is 12 residues. CDR1 SEHNR and CDR2 FQNEAQ come from the germline V gene (reference sequence). Findings of the study overall: After paclitaxel-nedaplatin, abundant clones were more likely to contract than amplify. Peripheral T cells migrating into the tumor appeared to partly supply post-treatment tumor-infiltrating lymphocytes.

The chain joins TRBV7-9 to TRBJ1-1, with no clear D. Sampling was performed from a patient given preoperative chemotherapy. The origin of this receptor is a human donor with esophageal squamous cell carcinoma. The donor label of this sample is uncertain. CDR3 sequence (DNA): TGTGCCAGCAGGTTCGGGAACACTGAAGCTTTCTTT. It translates to CASRFGNTEAFF. Full variable domain (remainder filled in from reference TRBV7-9 and TRBJ1-1): DTGVSQNPRHKITKRGQNVTFRCDPISEHNRLYWYRQTLGQGPEFLTYFQNEAQLEKSRLLSDRFSAERPKGSFSTLEIQRTEQGDSAMYLCASRFGNTEAFFGQGTRLTVV.